A single sample gave rise to the 25 T cell receptor beta chains below, sequenced in a study of blood T cell repertoires in COVID-19. This table comes from immunoSEQ multiplex PCR, and its TCRdb copy is limited to in-frame clones, with some not included. The sample carries more than 110,000 clones, roughly 80% recorded once. Sequences were obtained from peripheral blood. The source of these receptors is a human donor in a cohort sampled during active COVID-19.

This chain uses TRBV28 with TRBJ2-2; D is possibly TRBD1 (5 bases). V was cut by 7 bases and J by 2 bases, with 20 bases left in between. In germline, CDR1 is MDHEN, CDR2 SYDVKM. This CDR3 comprises 17 residues. The CDR3 loop reads CASTFPKWGTNTGELFF. The CDR3 DNA sequence: TGTGCCAGCACCTTCCCTAAATGGGGCACCAACACCGGGGAGCTGTTTTTT.

The chain joins TRBV10-3 to TRBJ1-2; 9 bases match TRBD1. V was pared by 2 bases and J by 6 bases, with 7 bases of the junction left unmatched. The length of the CDR3 is 15 residues. The V gene's germline CDR1 is ENHRY and CDR2 SYGVKD. DNA for the CDR3: TGTGCCATCAGTGAGCAAAGACAGGGGGACAATGGCTACACCTTC. It specifies CAISEQRQGDNGYTF.

The chain employs TRBV19 and TRBJ2-3; unclear D gene. Trimming stripped 4 bases from V and 0 bases from J, with 8 bases between. Germline V gives CDR1 LNHDA, CDR2 SQIVND (reference sequence). There are 14 residues in the CDR3. The CDR3 here is CASSTYKSTDTQYF. DNA of the CDR3: TGTGCCAGTAGTACATACAAGAGCACAGATACGCAGTATTTT.

This chain connects TRBV28 to TRBJ2-3, with a possible D match to TRBD1 (5 bases). From germline, CDR1 is MDHEN and CDR2 SYDVKM. V was trimmed by 6 bases and J by 2 bases, leaving 15 bases between them. CDR3 size: 15 residues. The CDR3 loop is CASSNQGTLTDTQYF. In DNA, the CDR3 is TGTGCCAGCAGCAACCAGGGAACCCTCACAGATACGCAGTATTTT.

This clone was recorded at least ten times. The rearrangement joins TRBV6-2 or TRBV6-3 to TRBJ1-1; tentatively, D is TRBD1 (6 bases). The V gene's germline CDR1 is MNHEY and CDR2 SVGEGT. Trimming removed 5 bases from V and 0 bases from J, with 19 bases in between. The CDR3 is made up of 17 amino acids. CDR3 DNA: TGTGCCAGCAGTGGGAACCTCGGGGGGCGGGTGAACACTGAAGCTTTCTTT. This gives the protein CASSGNLGGRVNTEAFF.

The chain couples TRBV5-8 to TRBJ1-3, with TRBD1 matching over 8 bases. With V trimmed by 4 bases and J by 8 bases, 8 bases remained unmatched. The germline gives CDR1 SGHTS, CDR2 YDEGEE. CDR3 size: 14 residues. CDR3: CASSPRDRTYTIYF. CDR3 sequence (DNA): TGTGCCAGCAGCCCGCGGGACAGGACATACACCATATATTTT.

The rearrangement joins TRBV6-5 to TRBJ2-7; D possibly corresponds to TRBD2 (5 bases). The CDR3 covers 11 residues. The V gene's germline CDR1 is MNHEY and CDR2 SVGAGI. The ends were cut back, 6 bases at V and 6 bases at J, with 9 bases in the middle. The DNA of the CDR3 is TGTGCCAGCAGGGAGGAGTCCGAGCAGTACTTC. As protein: CASREESEQYF.

The chain combines TRBV3-1 (or the pseudogene TRBV3-2) with TRBJ2-3; no clear D gene. This CDR3 contains 12 residues. The V gene's germline CDR1 is LGHDT and CDR2 YNNKEL (reference sequence). Trimming cost V 3 bases and J 4 bases, with 5 bases left between them. The CDR3 here is CASSHRADTQYF. The DNA for the CDR3 is TGTGCCAGCAGCCACCGCGCAGATACGCAGTATTTT.

The rearrangement joins TRBV30 to TRBJ2-7, with 10 bases that match TRBD1. This CDR3 spans 14 amino acids. Trimming at V came to 1 base and at J to 1 base, leaving 1 base not matched to a gene. Germline V gives CDR1 GTSNPN, CDR2 SVGIG (reference sequence). DNA of the CDR3: TGTGCCTGGAGTGGGGACAGGGGTTCCTACGAGCAGTACTTC. This translates into CAWSGDRGSYEQYF.

The chain has TRBV6-2 or TRBV6-3 and TRBJ1-2, with 9 bases matching TRBD1. The CDR3 spans 15 residues. Trimming cost V 2 bases and J 1 base; bases outside gene matches: 2. Germline V gene sequence: CDR1 MNHEY, CDR2 SVGEGT. The CDR3 spells CASSYGGQGNYGYTF. The CDR3 bases are TGTGCCAGCAGTTACGGGGGACAGGGTAACTATGGCTACACCTTC.

This clone was counted once. V and J are TRBV29-1 and TRBJ2-7; 10 nucleotides agree with TRBD1. In germline, CDR1 is SQVTM, CDR2 ANQGSEA. The CDR3 contains 13 residues. Trimming cost V 4 bases and J 7 bases; bases outside gene matches: 7. The CDR3 here is CSVVGTGVGEQYF. CDR3 in DNA: TGCAGCGTTGTAGGGACAGGGGTCGGTGAGCAGTACTTC.

CDR3 sequence: CASSDDAGVGELFF. The CDR3 DNA reads TGTGCCAGCAGTGACGATGCAGGGGTAGGGGAGCTGTTTTTT. This sequence joins TRBV6-4 and TRBJ2-2; possibly TRBD1 for D (6 bases). Germline V CDR1 and CDR2: MRHNA, SNTAGT. V dropped 2 bases and J dropped 8 bases, with 12 bases sitting between them. This CDR3 is built from 14 residues.

V is TRBV7-3 and J is TRBJ2-5; 9 bases match TRBD2. V gave up 3 bases and J gave up 5 bases; unmatched junction bases: 13. CDR3 length: 17 residues. Germline CDR1 SGHTA, CDR2 FQGTGA. The CDR3 region has the DNA TGTGCCAGCAGCTTGGGTGATGGGCTAGCGGGGTTCGAGACCCAGTACTTC. Translation gives CASSLGDGLAGFETQYF. Filled out from reference TRBV7-3 and TRBJ2-5, the complete variable domain reads GAGVSQTPSNKVTEKGKYVELRCDPISGHTALYWYRQSLGQGPEFLIYFQGTGAADDSGLPNDRFFAVRPEGSVSTLKIQRTERGDSAVYLCASSLGDGLAGFETQYFGPGTRLLVL.

This chain uses TRBV4-3 with TRBJ2-1, with D unclear. This CDR3 has 14 residues. Per the germline V gene, CDR1 is LGHNA and CDR2 is YSLEER. The germline V and J ends were trimmed by 0 bases and 6 bases, with 9 bases remaining between them. The CDR3, as DNA: TGCGCCAGCAGCCAAGATTTTGGAGTCAATGAGCAGTTCTTC. Translated, it gives CASSQDFGVNEQFF.

J is TRBJ2-3 and V is TRBV7-3, with 9 bases that match TRBD2. This CDR3 region has 19 residues. CDR1 and CDR2 from the germline V gene are SGHTA and FQGTGA. V shed 2 bases and J 3 bases; nucleotides not matched to a gene: 15. The CDR3 here is CASSLLIRVSGGPTDTQYF. CDR3 in DNA: TGTGCCAGCAGCTTACTTATTCGGGTTAGCGGGGGCCCTACAGATACGCAGTATTTT.

This chain links TRBV18 with TRBJ2-1; D perhaps matches TRBD2 (6 bases). Germline CDR1 KGHSH, CDR2 LQKENI. This CDR3 spans 14 amino acids. V lost 4 bases to trimming and J lost 5 bases, with 12 bases between them. This chain's CDR3 is CASSRPGLHNEQFF. The CDR3 DNA sequence: TGTGCCAGCTCACGGCCGGGACTTCACAATGAGCAGTTCTTC. The variable domain in full, with the rest retrieved from reference TRBV18 and TRBJ2-1, is NAGVMQNPRHLVRRRGQEARLRCSPMKGHSHVYWYRQLPEEGLKFMVYLQKENIIDESGMPKERFSAEFPKEGPSILRIQQVVRGDSAAYFCASSRPGLHNEQFFGPGTRLTVL.

The chain recombines TRBV4-3 with TRBJ1-5, with 8 bases lining up with TRBD1. The J segment lost 7 bases and the V segment lost 1 base, leaving 6 bases of the junction unmatched. The V gene's germline CDR1 is LGHNA and CDR2 YSLEER. The CDR3 extends over 15 amino acids. Here the CDR3 DNA reads TGCGCCAGCAGCCAAGCTACAGGGGGAGGGCAGCCCCAGCATTTT. Translation gives CASSQATGGGQPQHF.

The J gene is TRBJ1-4, the V gene TRBV5-6, with 9 positions matching TRBD1. There are 15 residues in the CDR3. Germline V lookup: CDR1 SGHDT, CDR2 YYEEEE. V lost 3 bases, J lost 7 bases, and 7 bases stayed unmatched. The CDR3 bases are TGTGCCAGCAGCTGGAGGACAGGGGTAGGTGAAAAACTGTTTTTT. Translated, it gives CASSWRTGVGEKLFF.

Only one count was recorded for this clone. CDR3 protein: CASSTLGQYNSPLHF. In nucleotides, the CDR3 is TGTGCCAGCAGTACCCTGGGACAGTATAATTCACCCCTCCACTTT. J is TRBJ1-6 and V is TRBV6-5; 7 nucleotides agree with TRBD1. With V trimmed by 5 bases and J by 4 bases, 5 bases remained unmatched. CDR3 length: 15 residues. Germline V gives CDR1 MNHEY, CDR2 SVGAGI.

This clone was seen a single time. This chain links TRBV5-1 with TRBJ1-1; 8 nucleotides agree with TRBD1. Unmatched junction bases numbered 8, after V lost 6 bases and J lost 4 bases. The CDR3 length is 14 residues. CDR1 is SGHRS, CDR2 YFSETQ, per germline. CDR3 sequence reads: CASTGQGISTEAFF. The CDR3 DNA sequence: TGCGCCAGCACCGGACAGGGAATAAGCACTGAAGCTTTCTTT.

V gene TRBV6-2 or TRBV6-3 combines with J gene TRBJ2-7, with TRBD1 identical over 7 bases. Trimming cost V 5 bases and J 3 bases; bases outside gene matches: 7. Germline V CDR1 and CDR2: MNHEY, SVGEGT. This CDR3 is 14 amino acids long. The CDR3 DNA reads as TGTGCCAGCAGTGAGAGGGACAGTCGCTACGAGCAGTACTTC. Translating gives CASSERDSRYEQYF.

This clone was seen a handful of times. V and J are TRBV7-3 and TRBJ2-2; TRBD1 matches at 10 bases. The V segment lost 5 bases and the J segment 6 bases; nucleotides outside the gene matches: 6. CDR1 and CDR2 from the germline V gene are SGHTA and FQGTGA. The CDR3 totals 15 residues. CDR3 in amino acids: CASSLTGGLAGELFF. The CDR3 nucleotides are TGTGCCAGCAGCCTGACAGGGGGCTTGGCCGGGGAGCTGTTTTTT.

The chain employs TRBV12-5 and TRBJ2-7; D possibly corresponds to TRBD2 (5 bases). V was cut by 0 bases and J by 0 bases, with 9 bases left in between. CDR1 LGHNT and CDR2 FRNRAP come from the germline V gene. This CDR3 is built from 15 residues. CDR3 bases: TGTGCTAGTGGTTTGGTCGGGGAGACCTCCTACGAGCAGTACTTC. It specifies CASGLVGETSYEQYF.

This rearrangement joins TRBV2 to TRBJ2-5; 13 positions agree with TRBD2. Germline CDR1 and CDR2: SNHLY and FYNNEI. The length of the CDR3 is 14 residues. The V and J ends lost 8 bases and 1 base, in that order; junction bases with no gene match: 1. In nucleotides, the CDR3 is TGTGCCAGCCGGACTAGCGGGGGCCAAGAGACCCAGTACTTC. The encoded protein is CASRTSGGQETQYF.

The CDR3 reads CASSLEGDGNQPQHF. CDR3 in DNA: TGTGCCAGCAGCTTAGAAGGGGATGGCAATCAGCCCCAGCATTTT. The chain links TRBV7-9 to TRBJ1-5; possible D gene TRBD1, 5 bases. There are 15 residues in the CDR3. Between the trimmed V and J ends, which lost 1 base and 2 bases, there was a span of 9 bases. Germline V lookup: CDR1 SEHNR, CDR2 FQNEAQ (reference sequence).